Reported below is one T cell receptor (beta chain). This clone's antigen is unknown. The listed sequencing device is NextSeq 550. The Human TCR Profiling Kit (MiLaboratory) was used to make UMI-labeled 5' RACE TRB cDNA libraries. cDNA synthesis used the entire amount of extracted RNA, and PCR amplification then used the entire amount of cDNA produced. The libraries were made side by side, with each library going through the same number of PCR cycles. The paper's data handling went like this. About 53,000 +/- 9,400 unique UMI-labeled TRB cDNA molecules per library were extracted with MIGEC and MiXCR, with at least two reads per UMI required. Each library averaged around 40,000 +/- 10,000 functional in-frame TRB CDR3 nucleotide clonotypes without stop codons. Diversity metrics, including normalized Shannon-Wiener and Chao1, were computed in VDJtools after downsampling to 5000 UMI-labeled TRB molecules per sample. For the central five CDR3 residues, VDJtools calculated physicochemical properties weighted by clonotype size, namely interaction energy, strength, volume and Kidera factor 4. Once TCRdb had reprocessed the reads, it stored one entry per CDR3 protein sequence and supplied no DNA. These V and J calls rely on TCRdb rather than the paper's analysis. The sample's own table lists around 47,000 distinct CDR3 sequences. Roughly 15% of the sample is taken by the ten largest.

The data are from a study of CXCR3-negative and CXCR3-positive naive CD8 T cells (dated by TCRdb to about 2019). Notes on the research overall: In total, some 150 million TRB reads were obtained, corresponding to roughly 1.5 +/- 0.3 million reads per library. The diversity and physicochemical repertoire analyses included eleven to twelve donors pooled from two independent experiments. The TRBV-TRBJ cluster analysis covered naive subsets from 5 or 6 donors and memory cells from 3 donors. What the work shows at the level of the full study, not this receptor alone: CXCR3 expression partially decreased after cryopreservation, so most assays used freshly isolated PBMCs. Because surface CD5, which is linked to self-reactivity in mice, was comparable between the naive subsets, TCR interaction strength was also inferred from TRB CDR3 physicochemical properties. TRBV-TRBJ usage was similar between naive CXCR3-negative and CXCR3-positive cells from the same donor, while memory cells showed distinct patterns. Repertoire diversity was comparably high in both naive subsets but much lower in memory CD8+ T cells.

Each CD8+ T cell subset was flow-sorted in triplicate, and around 300,000 cells per subset were placed directly into RLT lysis buffer. Standard density gradient centrifugation was used to isolate peripheral blood mononuclear cells from buffy coats. Total RNA was extracted from sorted cells using an RNeasy Mini Kit. The CDR3 numbers 12 residues from cysteine through phenylalanine. No DNA appears here. The germline V gene provides CDR1 MDHEN and CDR2 SYDVKM. The sequence was collected from a human donor in good health. Some clones in this sample may be carry-over from other donors' samples. The sample consisted of memory CD8+ T cells from blood. The intended sense of this specimen's cell subset or site label: conventional CD8+ memory T cells (TMEM), sorted as controls. The sequence links TRBV28 to TRBJ2-3; TCRdb's D gene call, TRBD1, goes unchecked for lack of DNA. CDR3 loop: CAGSSQGGAQYF.